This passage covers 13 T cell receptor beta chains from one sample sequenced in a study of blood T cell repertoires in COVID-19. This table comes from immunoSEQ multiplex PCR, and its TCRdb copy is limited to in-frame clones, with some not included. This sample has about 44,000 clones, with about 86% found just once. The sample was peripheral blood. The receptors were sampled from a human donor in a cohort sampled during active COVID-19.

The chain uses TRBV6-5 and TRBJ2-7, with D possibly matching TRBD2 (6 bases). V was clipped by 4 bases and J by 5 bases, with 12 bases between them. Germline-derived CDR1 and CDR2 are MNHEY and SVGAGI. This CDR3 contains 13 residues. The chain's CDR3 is CASSSRAGNEQYF. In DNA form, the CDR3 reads TGTGCCAGCAGTTCCAGGGCGGGGAACGAGCAGTACTTC.

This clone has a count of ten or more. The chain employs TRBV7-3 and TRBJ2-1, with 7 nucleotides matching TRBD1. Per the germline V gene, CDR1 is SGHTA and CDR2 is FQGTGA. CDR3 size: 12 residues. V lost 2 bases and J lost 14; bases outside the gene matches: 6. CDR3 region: CASSLEGQAKFF. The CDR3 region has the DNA TGTGCCAGCAGCTTAGAAGGACAGGCGAAGTTCTTC.

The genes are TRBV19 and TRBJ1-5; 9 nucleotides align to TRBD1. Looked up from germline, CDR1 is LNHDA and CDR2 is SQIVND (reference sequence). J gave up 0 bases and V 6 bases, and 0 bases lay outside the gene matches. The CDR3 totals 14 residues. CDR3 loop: CASRTGGSNQPQHF. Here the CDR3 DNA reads TGTGCCAGTAGGACAGGGGGTAGCAATCAGCCCCAGCATTTT.

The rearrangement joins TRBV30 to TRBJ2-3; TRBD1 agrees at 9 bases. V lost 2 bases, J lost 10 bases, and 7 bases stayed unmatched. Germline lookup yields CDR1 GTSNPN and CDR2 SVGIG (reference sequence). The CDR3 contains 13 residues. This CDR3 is CAWSHRGQGSQYF. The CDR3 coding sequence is TGTGCCTGGAGTCACCGAGGACAGGGGTCGCAGTATTTT.

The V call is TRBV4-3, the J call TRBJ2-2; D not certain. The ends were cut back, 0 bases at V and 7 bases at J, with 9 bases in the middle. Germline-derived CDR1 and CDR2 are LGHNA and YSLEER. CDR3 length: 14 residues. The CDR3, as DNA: TGCGCCAGCAGCCAAGAGCCTCGAGGCGGGGAGCTGTTTTTT. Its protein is CASSQEPRGGELFF.

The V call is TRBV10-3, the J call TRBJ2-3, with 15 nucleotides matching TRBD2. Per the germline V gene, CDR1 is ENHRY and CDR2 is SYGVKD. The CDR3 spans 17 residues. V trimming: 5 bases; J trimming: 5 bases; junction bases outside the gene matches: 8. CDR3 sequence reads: CAISLGLAGGLGDTQYF. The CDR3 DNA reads TGTGCCATCAGTTTGGGACTAGCGGGGGGTCTAGGAGATACGCAGTATTTT.

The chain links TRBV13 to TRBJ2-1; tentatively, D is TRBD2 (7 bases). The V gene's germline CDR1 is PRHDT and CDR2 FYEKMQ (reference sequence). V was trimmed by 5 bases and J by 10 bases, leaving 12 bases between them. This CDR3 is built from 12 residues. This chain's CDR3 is CASSPRGGEQFF. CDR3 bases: TGTGCCAGCAGCCCGAGGGGGGGAGAGCAGTTCTTC.

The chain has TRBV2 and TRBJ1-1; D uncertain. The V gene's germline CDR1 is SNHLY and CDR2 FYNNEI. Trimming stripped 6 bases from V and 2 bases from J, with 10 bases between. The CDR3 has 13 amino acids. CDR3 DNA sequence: TGTGCCAGCAGCTCCACAACCAACACTGAAGCTTTCTTT. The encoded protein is CASSSTTNTEAFF.

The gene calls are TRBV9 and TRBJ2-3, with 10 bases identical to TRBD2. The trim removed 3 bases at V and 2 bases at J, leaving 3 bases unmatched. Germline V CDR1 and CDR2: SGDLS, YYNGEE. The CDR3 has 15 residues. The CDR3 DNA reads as TGTGCCAGCAGCGGTAGCGGGGGGTTCACAGATACGCAGTATTTT. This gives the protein CASSGSGGFTDTQYF.

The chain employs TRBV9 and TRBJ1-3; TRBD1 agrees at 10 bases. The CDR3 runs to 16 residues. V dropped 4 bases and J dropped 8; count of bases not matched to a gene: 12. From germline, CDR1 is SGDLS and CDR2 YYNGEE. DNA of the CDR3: TGTGCCAGCAGCACGACCGTAAGACAGGGGGCAGACACCATATATTTT. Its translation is CASSTTVRQGADTIYF.

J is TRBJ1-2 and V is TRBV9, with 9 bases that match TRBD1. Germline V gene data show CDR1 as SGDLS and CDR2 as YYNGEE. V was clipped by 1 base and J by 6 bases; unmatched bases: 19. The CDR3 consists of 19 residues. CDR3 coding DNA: TGTGCCAGCAGCGTATATGTCTTACCCGGGACAGGGTTGGAAGATGGCTACACCTTC. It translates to CASSVYVLPGTGLEDGYTF.

CDR3 in amino acids: CASSFSSQPYNEQFF. The DNA of the CDR3 is TGTGCCAGCAGCTTTTCAAGCCAACCCTACAATGAGCAGTTCTTC. The J gene is TRBJ2-1, the V gene TRBV7-3; D gene uncertain. The germline V gene has CDR1 SGHTA and CDR2 FQGTGA. The CDR3 spans 15 residues. The germline V and J ends were trimmed by 3 bases and 2 bases, with 11 bases remaining between them.

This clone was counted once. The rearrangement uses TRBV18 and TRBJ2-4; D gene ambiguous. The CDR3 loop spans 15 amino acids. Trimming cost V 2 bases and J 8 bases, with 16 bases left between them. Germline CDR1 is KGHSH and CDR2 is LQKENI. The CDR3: CASSPTGPVPDIQYF. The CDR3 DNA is TGTGCCAGCTCACCAACGGGTCCGGTTCCCGACATTCAGTACTTC.